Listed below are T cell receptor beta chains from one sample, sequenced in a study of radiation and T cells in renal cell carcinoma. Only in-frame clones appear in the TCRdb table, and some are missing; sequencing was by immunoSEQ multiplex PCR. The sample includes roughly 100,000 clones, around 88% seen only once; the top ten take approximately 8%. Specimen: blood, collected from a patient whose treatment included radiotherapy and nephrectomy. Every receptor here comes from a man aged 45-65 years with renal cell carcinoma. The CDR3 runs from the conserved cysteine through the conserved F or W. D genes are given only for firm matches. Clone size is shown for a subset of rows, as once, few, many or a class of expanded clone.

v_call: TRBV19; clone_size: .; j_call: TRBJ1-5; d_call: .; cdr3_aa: CASSTPLSRPQHF; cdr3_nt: TGTGCCAGTAGTACCCCCCTGAGTCGGCCCCAGCATTTT
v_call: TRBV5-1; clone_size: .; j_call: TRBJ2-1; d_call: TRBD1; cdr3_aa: CASSRRTGSDEQFF; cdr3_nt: TGCGCCAGCAGCCGACGGACAGGGTCCGATGAGCAGTTCTTC
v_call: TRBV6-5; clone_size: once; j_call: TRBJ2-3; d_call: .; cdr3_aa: CASSYQPSPDTQYF; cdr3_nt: TGTGCCAGCAGTTACCAGCCCAGCCCAGATACGCAGTATTTT
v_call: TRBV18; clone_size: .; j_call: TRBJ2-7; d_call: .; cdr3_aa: CASSPGAGTYEQYF; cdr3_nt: TGTGCCAGCTCACCAGGTGCGGGAACCTACGAGCAGTACTTC
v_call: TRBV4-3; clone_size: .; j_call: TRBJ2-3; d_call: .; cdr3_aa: CASSLSSGRTDTQYF; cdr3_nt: TGCGCCAGCAGCCTGAGCTCCGGCCGCACAGATACGCAGTATTTT
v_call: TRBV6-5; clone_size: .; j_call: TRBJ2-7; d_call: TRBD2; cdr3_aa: CASSLGLAGTYEQYF; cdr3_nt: TGTGCCAGCAGTCTAGGACTAGCGGGGACCTACGAGCAGTACTTC
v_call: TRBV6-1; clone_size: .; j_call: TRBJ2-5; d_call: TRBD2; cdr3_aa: CASSVKRGGRETQYF; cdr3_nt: TGTGCCAGCAGCGTCAAGCGGGGGGGCCGCGAGACCCAGTACTTC
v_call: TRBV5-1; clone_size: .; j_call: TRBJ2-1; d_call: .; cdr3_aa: CASSGGGGEQFF; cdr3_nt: TGCGCCAGCAGCGGCGGTGGGGGTGAGCAGTTCTTC
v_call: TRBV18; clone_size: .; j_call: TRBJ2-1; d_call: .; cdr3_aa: CASSPPKGSMGYNEQFF; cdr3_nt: TGTGCCAGCTCACCACCTAAAGGGTCTATGGGCTACAATGAGCAGTTCTTC
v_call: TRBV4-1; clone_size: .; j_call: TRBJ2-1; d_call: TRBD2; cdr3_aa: CASSQELAGGWNEQFF; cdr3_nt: TGCGCCAGCAGCCAGGAACTAGCGGGAGGATGGAATGAGCAGTTCTTC
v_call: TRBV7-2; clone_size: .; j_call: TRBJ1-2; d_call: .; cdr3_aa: CASSPAGNYGYTF; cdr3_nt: TGTGCCAGCAGCCCCGCCGGCAACTATGGCTACACCTTC
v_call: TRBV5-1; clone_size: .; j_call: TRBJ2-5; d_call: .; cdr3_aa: CASSLPGGAVIQYF; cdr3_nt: TGCGCCAGCAGCTTACCAGGGGGGGCTGTGATCCAGTACTTC
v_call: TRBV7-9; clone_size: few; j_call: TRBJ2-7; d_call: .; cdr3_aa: CASSLDEQYF; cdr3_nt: TGTGCCAGCAGCTTGGACGAGCAGTACTTC
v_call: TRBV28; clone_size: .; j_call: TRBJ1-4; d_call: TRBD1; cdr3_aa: CASTTGGRGKLFF; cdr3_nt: TGTGCCAGCACGACAGGGGGCAGGGGAAAACTGTTTTTT
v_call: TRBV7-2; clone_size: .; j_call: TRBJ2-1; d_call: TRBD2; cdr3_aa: CASSLLGGSYNEQFF; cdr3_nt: TGTGCCAGCAGCTTGCTGGGGGGGTCCTACAATGAGCAGTTCTTC
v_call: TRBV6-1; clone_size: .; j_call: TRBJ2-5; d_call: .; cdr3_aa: CASSESARGETQYF; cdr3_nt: TGTGCCAGCAGTGAGTCGGCCAGGGGAGAGACCCAGTACTTC
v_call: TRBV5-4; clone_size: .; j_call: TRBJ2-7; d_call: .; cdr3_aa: CASSSPGRHSYEQYF; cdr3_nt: TGTGCCAGCAGCTCCCCGGGACGCCACTCCTACGAGCAGTACTTC
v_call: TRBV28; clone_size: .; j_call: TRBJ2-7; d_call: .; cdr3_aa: CASSLRLGSSYEQYF; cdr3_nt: TGTGCCAGCAGTTTGCGATTGGGGAGCTCCTACGAGCAGTACTTC
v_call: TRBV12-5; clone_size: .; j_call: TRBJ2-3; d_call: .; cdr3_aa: CASGAHRGDTQYF; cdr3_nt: TGTGCTAGTGGTGCCCATAGAGGAGATACGCAGTATTTT
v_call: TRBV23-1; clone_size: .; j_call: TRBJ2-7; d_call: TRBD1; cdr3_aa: CATRGTGYEQYF; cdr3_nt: TGCGCCACGAGGGGGACAGGCTACGAGCAGTACTTC
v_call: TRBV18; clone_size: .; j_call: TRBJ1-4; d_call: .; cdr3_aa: CASSVVGEEKLFF; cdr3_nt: TGTGCCAGCTCAGTGGTCGGGGAAGAAAAACTGTTTTTT
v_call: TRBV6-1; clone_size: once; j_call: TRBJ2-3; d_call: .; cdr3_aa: CASSERGFPDTQYF; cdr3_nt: TGTGCCAGCAGTGAGAGAGGGTTCCCAGATACGCAGTATTTT
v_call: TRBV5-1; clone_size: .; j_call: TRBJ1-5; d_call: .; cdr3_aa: CASSLDGHNQPQHF; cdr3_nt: TGCGCCAGCAGCCTAGACGGGCACAATCAGCCCCAGCATTTT
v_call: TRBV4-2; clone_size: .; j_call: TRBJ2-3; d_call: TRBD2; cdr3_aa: CASSQETSVDTQYF; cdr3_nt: TGTGCCAGCAGCCAAGAGACTAGCGTAGATACGCAGTATTTT
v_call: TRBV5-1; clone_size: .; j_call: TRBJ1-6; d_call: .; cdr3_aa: CASSLVGIERGSPLHF; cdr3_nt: TGCGCCAGCAGCTTGGTAGGTATTGAGAGGGGTTCACCCCTCCACTTT
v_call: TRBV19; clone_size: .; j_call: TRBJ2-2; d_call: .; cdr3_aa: CASTMRGRVTNTGELFF; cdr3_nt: TGTGCCAGTACCATGAGGGGTCGGGTGACGAACACCGGGGAGCTGTTTTTT
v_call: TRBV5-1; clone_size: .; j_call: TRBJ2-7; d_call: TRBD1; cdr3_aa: CASSLGYSGQGYEQYF; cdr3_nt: TGCGCCAGCAGCTTGGGATATTCGGGACAGGGCTACGAGCAGTACTTC
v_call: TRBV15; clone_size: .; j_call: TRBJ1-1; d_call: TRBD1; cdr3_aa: CATSRGTGAGTEAFF; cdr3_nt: TGTGCCACCAGCAGAGGGACAGGGGCGGGCACTGAAGCTTTCTTT